This T cell receptor beta chain was recorded in a study of cytomegalovirus exposure and HLA in healthy donors. Germline CDR1 and CDR2: LGHNA and YNFKEQ. The junction had 14 bases not matched to a gene; V was cut back by 2 bases and J by 0 bases. CDR3 length: 19 residues. In the PCR, 60 Vbeta and 13 Jbeta primers were used. Clones were sequenced by immunoSEQ multiplex PCR, and TCRdb holds only the in-frame ones, with some missing. Among around 150,000 clones, about 79% were seen once, and the ten largest hold more than 0.75%. The receptor was derived from a woman aged 50 to 60 in good health and CMV-seropositive. V gene TRBV4-2 combines with J gene TRBJ2-3; 7 bases are a match to TRBD2. The source material was PBMCs. CDR3 DNA: TGTGCCAGCAGCCAAACCCTCCTAGCGGAGCCAAGAAGCACAGATACGCAGTATTTT. Translation gives CASSQTLLAEPRSTDTQYF.